The text below deals with one TCR beta chain. The source of the sample is a study of blood T cell repertoires in COVID-19. Study as a whole: COVID-19 samples, acute and convalescent, were from the United States, Italy and Spain.

The V gene's germline CDR1 is MNHEY and CDR2 SVGAGI. Trimming cost V 4 bases and J 3 bases, with 10 bases left between them. The CDR3 has 13 residues. As originally analysed: Estimated nucleated cell counts came from reference gene primer amplification. TCRdb's table, derived via immunoSEQ multiplex PCR, lists solely in-frame clones and lacks some. For V, J and clone size, that table is used; D and trimming come from the DNA. The sample has roughly 330,000 clones; around 87% are singletons. In terms of age and location, participants ranged from roughly 18 to 90 years and lived in fewer than 30 US areas. The study assigned cohorts using participant-reported clinical history.

V and J are TRBV6-5 and TRBJ2-7, with a tentative D call TRBD1 (6 bases). This TCR was recovered from a woman younger than 45 who had recovered from COVID-19. The sample consisted of PBMCs or T cells enriched from blood (not recorded which). In nucleotides, the CDR3 is TGTGCCAGCAGTTTGGACAGTATCTACGAGCAGTACTTC. Amino acid sequence: CASSLDSIYEQYF.